What follows are 13 T cell receptor beta chains derived from one specimen sequenced in a study of blood T cell repertoires in COVID-19. The method was immunoSEQ multiplex PCR; TCRdb's version includes in-frame clones alone and lacks a portion of them. The sample yields some 120,000 clones, 88% seen once. The sequencing sample was made of peripheral blood. All receptors derive from a human donor in a cohort sampled during active COVID-19.

The V and J genes are TRBV2 and TRBJ1-1, with D perhaps TRBD1 (5 bases). The CDR3 contains 13 residues. Germline V gene lookup returns CDR1 SNHLY and CDR2 FYNNEI. V was pared by 7 bases and J by 1 base, with 10 bases between. The CDR3 DNA sequence: TGTGCCAGCAAAAGGGGCCCGAACACTGAAGCTTTCTTT. It translates to CASKRGPNTEAFF.

V gene TRBV5-1 combines with J gene TRBJ1-4; D may be TRBD1 (6 bases). The CDR3 consists of 14 residues. Trimming took off 3 bases at V and 3 bases at J, with 9 bases between the two ends. Germline CDR1 SGHRS, CDR2 YFSETQ. CDR3 region: CASSWTAANEKLFF. Written as DNA, the CDR3 is TGCGCCAGCAGCTGGACAGCTGCTAATGAAAAACTGTTTTTT.

The genes are TRBV3-1 (or the pseudogene TRBV3-2) and TRBJ2-3, with D possibly TRBD2 on 5 matching bases. Germline lookup yields CDR1 LGHDT and CDR2 YNNKEL (reference sequence). The CDR3 covers 14 residues. V was pared by 4 bases and J by 4 bases, with 12 bases between. CDR3 in amino acids: CASSLTAGADTQYF. CDR3 in DNA: TGTGCCAGCAGCCTCACGGCGGGTGCAGATACGCAGTATTTT.

This clone was counted a single time. The chain combines TRBV7-2 with TRBJ2-7, with D unresolved. CDR1 SGHTA and CDR2 FQGNSA come from the germline V gene. V lost 1 base and J 7 bases, leaving 11 bases between the germline ends. The CDR3 is 13 amino acids. This CDR3 is CASSLGVGREQYF. CDR3 bases: TGTGCCAGCAGCTTAGGTGTAGGCAGGGAGCAGTACTTC.

The chain joins TRBV7-9 to TRBJ1-4; a weak D match, TRBD1 (5 bases). This CDR3 has 15 residues. Germline values: CDR1 SEHNR, CDR2 FQNEAQ (reference sequence). With 3 bases removed from V and 7 bases from J, the gap between germline ends came to 15 bases. The CDR3 is CASSLGRARGEKLFF. The CDR3 nucleotides read TGTGCCAGCAGCTTGGGCCGGGCTAGGGGTGAAAAACTGTTTTTT.

The CDR3 protein is CASTSGAGGPTDTQYF. DNA of the CDR3: TGCGCCAGCACGTCAGGGGCGGGAGGACCTACAGATACGCAGTATTTT. The rearrangement joins TRBV5-1 to TRBJ2-3; 8 nucleotides align to TRBD2. V shed 6 bases and J 3 bases; nucleotides not matched to a gene: 12. CDR1 is SGHRS and CDR2 is YFSETQ in the germline V gene. This CDR3 comprises 16 residues.

The chain couples TRBV24-1 to TRBJ2-5; 8 nucleotides match TRBD2. CDR1 KGHDR and CDR2 SFDVKD come from the germline V gene. CDR3 length equals 17 residues. Trimming removed 8 bases from V and 5 bases from J; junction bases left unmatched: 18. CDR3 amino acids: CATTTPGVSGEAETQYF. The DNA for the CDR3 is TGTGCCACCACCACCCCCGGGGTTAGCGGGGAGGCGGAGACCCAGTACTTC.

This clone was seen only once. V is TRBV11-1 and J is TRBJ1-2; TRBD1 is a possible D gene (6 bases). With 4 bases removed from V and 7 bases from J, the gap between germline ends came to 10 bases. This CDR3 contains 12 residues. Germline V CDR1 and CDR2: SGHAT, FQDESV (reference sequence). The DNA of the CDR3 is TGTGCCAGCAGCTCCAACAGGGTTGGCTACACCTTC. It specifies CASSSNRVGYTF. The variable domain in full, with the rest retrieved from reference TRBV11-1 and TRBJ1-2, is EAEVAQSPRYKITEKSQAVAFWCDPISGHATLYWYRQILGQGPELLVQFQDESVVDDSQLPKDRFSAERLKGVDSTLKIQPAELGDSAMYLCASSSNRVGYTFGSGTRLTVV.

This clone was seen just once. J is TRBJ1-2 and V is TRBV2, with D maybe TRBD1 (6 bases). This CDR3 contains 15 residues. Between the trimmed V and J ends, which lost 0 bases and 4 bases, there was a span of 12 bases. Germline V gene lookup returns CDR1 SNHLY and CDR2 FYNNEI. CDR3 protein: CASSEATGSSYGYTF. The DNA for the CDR3 is TGTGCCAGCAGTGAAGCTACAGGGTCTAGCTATGGCTACACCTTC.

This clone was seen once. The chain is built from TRBV7-8 and TRBJ2-7; D is unresolved. The CDR3 extends over 14 amino acids. The V end was cut by 6 bases, the J end by 0 bases, with 12 bases between. From germline, CDR1 is SGHVS and CDR2 FQNEAQ. CDR3 sequence: CASSTDQVSYEQYF. The CDR3 DNA reads as TGTGCCAGCAGTACAGACCAAGTCTCCTACGAGCAGTACTTC.

This chain joins TRBV6-1 and TRBJ2-7; D not certain. This CDR3 contains 15 residues. Trimming removed 2 bases at V and 0 bases at J, with 11 bases between. CDR1 is MNHNS and CDR2 is SASEGT in the germline V gene. CDR3 bases: TGTGCCAGCAGTGAACGGATGAGGAGCTCCTACGAGCAGTACTTC. It specifies CASSERMRSSYEQYF.

A single count supports this clone. The chain has TRBV4-1 and TRBJ2-3; a weak D match, TRBD1 (6 bases). In germline, CDR1 is MGHRA, CDR2 YSYEKL. This CDR3 is 17 amino acids long. V was cut by 3 bases and J by 1 base, with 17 bases left in between. CDR3 DNA sequence: TGCGCCAGCAGCCATATTCTTGGGGGCGCGGGCACAGATACGCAGTATTTT. Its translation is CASSHILGGAGTDTQYF.

V and J are TRBV28 and TRBJ1-2; the D gene is possibly TRBD1 (5 bases). CDR1 is MDHEN and CDR2 is SYDVKM in the germline V gene. V lost 3 bases and J lost 8, with 16 bases in between. The CDR3 spans 14 residues. In nucleotides, the CDR3 is TGTGCCAGCAGTTTTGGTCCCAGGGTAGGAGGCTACACCTTC. This sequence encodes CASSFGPRVGGYTF.